The present entry profiles one T cell receptor beta chain with its context. Its specificity is unknown. What was sequenced were expressed TCRB transcripts, since all of the isolated RNA had been reverse transcribed. Assay used: immunoSEQ multiplex PCR; TCRdb lists only in-frame clones, some missing. The table includes under 90,000 clones, 30% to 35% detected once. With 5 bases removed from V and 11 bases from J, the gap between germline ends came to 12 bases. The germline V gene encodes CDR1 SGHNT and CDR2 YENEEA. The length of the CDR3 is 12 residues. This sample was taken from a study of beta chain features in type 1 diabetes. Study-level findings and limits: For patients, the naive, central memory and Treg TCRB repertoires appeared more alike than for healthy donors.

Sequencing was performed on stem cell memory CD4+ T cells from blood. This clonotype was obtained from a woman aged 18 to 35 in good health. This sequence joins TRBV11-3 and TRBJ1-4, with D possibly TRBD1 on 6 matching bases. This chain's CDR3 is CASSPGHHKLFF. The CDR3 region has the DNA TGTGCCAGCAGCCCGGGACATCACAAACTGTTTTTT. The full variable domain, in which reference TRBV11-3 and TRBJ1-4 provide the parts outside the CDR3, is EAGVVQSPRYKIIEKKQPVAFWCNPISGHNTLYWYLQNLGQGPELLIRYENEEAVDDSQLPKDRFSAERLKGVDSTLKIQPAELGDSAVYLCASSPGHHKLFFGSGTQLSVL.